Presented here are 26 T cell receptor beta chains from one specimen sequenced in a study of monozygotic twins with inflammatory bowel disease. TCRdb re-called the 5' RACE reads; one entry per CDR3 protein, DNA not given. The sample data list approximately 100,000 distinct CDR3 sequences. Material for sequencing was blood. The receptors come from a human donor with ulcerative colitis or Crohn's disease, or a healthy co-twin of an affected twin (not recorded which).

This chain links TRBV12-3 or TRBV12-4 with TRBJ2-3; lacking DNA, the TRBD1 call made by TCRdb goes unchecked. CDR3 length equals 16 residues. This CDR3 is CASRNLAGQSTDTQYF.

J is TRBJ1-2 and V is TRBV27; TCRdb outputs TRBD1, but without DNA this stays unchecked. This CDR3 is built from 15 residues. Germline V gene sequence: CDR1 MNHEY, CDR2 SMNVEV (reference sequence). CDR3 loop: CASSFHLGGGGGYTF.

The chain joins TRBV7-8 to TRBJ1-1. Germline CDR1 SGHVS, CDR2 FQNEAQ. The CDR3 length is 13 residues. This chain's CDR3 is CASSVYRHTEAFF. The full variable domain, rest sourced from reference TRBV7-8 and TRBJ1-1, is GAGVSQSPRYKVAKRGQDVALRCDPISGHVSLFWYQQALGQGPEFLTYFQNEAQLDKSGLPSDRFFAERPEGSVSTLKIQRTQQEDSAVYLCASSVYRHTEAFFGQGTRLTVV.

The chain has TRBV20-1 and TRBJ2-3. The CDR3 has 12 residues. The germline gives CDR1 DFQATT, CDR2 SNEGSKA (reference sequence). The CDR3 sequence: CSARVLTDTQYF.

The V and J genes are TRBV7-9 and TRBJ1-5. This CDR3 is 14 amino acids long. The germline V gene has CDR1 SEHNR and CDR2 FQNEAQ (reference sequence). The CDR3 protein is CASSRGGSNQPQHF.

The chain links TRBV5-5 to TRBJ2-1; TCRdb proposes TRBD2, but this gene call is untestable without DNA. The CDR3 runs to 18 residues. In germline, CDR1 is SGHKS, CDR2 YYEKEE (reference sequence). The CDR3 here is CASSLSTKSPRGYNEQFF.

The V and J genes are TRBV4-2 and TRBJ2-1; with no DNA, the TCRdb D assignment of TRBD1 cannot be verified. CDR3 length equals 13 residues. Germline CDR1 reads LGHNA; CDR2 reads YNFKEQ. The CDR3 sequence is CASSQPTDRGQIF.

This rearrangement joins TRBV12-3 or TRBV12-4 to TRBJ2-7; TCRdb proposes TRBD1, but this gene call is untestable without DNA. The CDR3 has 14 residues. The CDR3 region is CASSPRQASYEQYF.

The CDR3: CAWTSGETQYF. The chain carries TRBV30 and TRBJ2-5; TCRdb's D call, TRBD2, is unchecked because there is no DNA. The CDR3 spans 11 residues. From germline, CDR1 is GTSNPN and CDR2 SVGIG (reference sequence).

CDR3 region: CSAYPRVNTEAFF. This chain joins TRBV20-1 and TRBJ1-1; TCRdb reports TRBD1, a call that lacks DNA to check it against. The CDR3 sequence is 13 residues long. Germline loops: CDR1 DFQATT, CDR2 SNEGSKA (reference sequence).

The rearrangement joins TRBV5-5 to TRBJ2-1; absent DNA, TCRdb's TRBD1 call cannot be checked. Looked up from germline, CDR1 is SGHKS and CDR2 is YYEKEE (reference sequence). The CDR3 totals 16 residues. CDR3 loop: CASSRSTGRTYNEQFF. Full variable domain (rest looked up from reference TRBV5-5 and TRBJ2-1): DAGVTQSPTHLIKTRGQQVTLRCSPISGHKSVSWYQQVLGQGPQFIFQYYEKEERGRGNFPDRFSARQFPNYSSELNVNALLLGDSALYLCASSRSTGRTYNEQFFGPGTRLTVL.

The rearrangement links TRBV18 to TRBJ1-6. The V gene's germline CDR1 is KGHSH and CDR2 LQKENI. This CDR3 has 16 residues. CDR3 region: CASSPPGRGGYLPLHF.

The chain has TRBV27 and TRBJ1-5; TCRdb selects TRBD1, and the lack of DNA leaves this call unchecked. Germline V gene data show CDR1 as MNHEY and CDR2 as SMNVEV (reference sequence). There are 14 residues in the CDR3. Here the CDR3 reads CASSPDRYNQPQHF.

The chain combines TRBV7-2 with TRBJ2-3; there is no DNA to check the TCRdb D call of TRBD1. Germline loops: CDR1 SGHTA, CDR2 FQGNSA. The CDR3 contains 13 residues. This CDR3 is CASRGPAIDTQYF. Complete variable domain (other parts from reference TRBV7-2 and TRBJ2-3): GAGVSQSPSNKVTEKGKDVELRCDPISGHTALYWYRQSLGQGLEFLIYFQGNSAPDKSGLPSDRFSAERTGGSVSTLTIQRTQQEDSAVYLCASRGPAIDTQYFGPGTRLTVL.

This chain joins TRBV7-9 and TRBJ2-7. The CDR3 length is 13 residues. In germline, CDR1 is SEHNR, CDR2 FQNEAQ (reference sequence). The CDR3: CASSSSGSYEQYF.

V gene TRBV20-1 combines with J gene TRBJ2-7; absent DNA, TCRdb's TRBD2 call cannot be checked. This CDR3 contains 15 residues. CDR1 is DFQATT and CDR2 is SNEGSKA in the germline V gene (reference sequence). The CDR3 sequence: CSARRDSLLSYEQYF.

The chain recombines TRBV7-7 with TRBJ2-1; TCRdb designates TRBD1, a call that cannot be tested without DNA. The CDR3 extends over 15 amino acids. Germline V gene lookup returns CDR1 SSHAT and CDR2 FNYEAQ (reference sequence). CDR3 sequence: CASSPRGGGQGEQFF.

V is TRBV12-3 or TRBV12-4 and J is TRBJ1-5; absent DNA, TCRdb's TRBD1 call cannot be checked. This CDR3 comprises 15 residues. CDR3 sequence: CASSLWARGLSAQHF.

CDR3 sequence reads: CASSSQGNGELFF. The gene calls are TRBV7-9 and TRBJ2-2; TCRdb lists TRBD1, though no DNA is available to test this call. From germline, CDR1 is SEHNR and CDR2 FQNEAQ (reference sequence). The CDR3 consists of 13 residues. The variable domain in full, with the rest retrieved from reference TRBV7-9 and TRBJ2-2, is DTGVSQNPRHKITKRGQNVTFRCDPISEHNRLYWYRQTLGQGPEFLTYFQNEAQLEKSRLLSDRFSAERPKGSFSTLEIQRTEQGDSAMYLCASSSQGNGELFFGEGSRLTVL.

This chain uses TRBV7-9 with TRBJ2-3. This CDR3 has 14 amino acids. Germline CDR1 is SEHNR and CDR2 is FQNEAQ (reference sequence). CDR3 region: CASSPFASADTQYF.

The chain joins TRBV7-2 to TRBJ2-3. CDR3 length: 13 amino acids. Germline-derived CDR1 and CDR2 are SGHTA and FQGNSA. This CDR3 is CASSFAGSDTQYF.

V is TRBV7-9 and J is TRBJ2-1; TCRdb's D call of TRBD1 is untestable without DNA. Germline CDR1 is SEHNR and CDR2 is FQNEAQ (reference sequence). The CDR3 loop spans 13 amino acids. This chain's CDR3 is CASSAGSYNEQFF.

The chain combines TRBV12-3 or TRBV12-4 with TRBJ1-2. This CDR3 has 14 residues. The CDR3 region is CASSLDRSNYGYTF.

This rearrangement joins TRBV2 to TRBJ1-5; checking the TCRdb D call of TRBD1 is not possible without DNA. In germline, CDR1 is SNHLY, CDR2 FYNNEI. The CDR3 covers 15 residues. The CDR3 loop is CASRHRAGVGQPQHF. Combining the CDR3 with reference TRBV2 and TRBJ1-5 gives the whole variable domain EPEVTQTPSHQVTQMGQEVILRCVPISNHLYFYWYRQILGQKVEFLVSFYNNEISEKSEIFDDQFSVERPDGSNFTLKIRSTKLEDSAMYFCASRHRAGVGQPQHFGDGTRLSIL.

V gene TRBV2 combines with J gene TRBJ2-1; there is no DNA to check the TCRdb D call of TRBD2. This CDR3 has 15 residues. Germline CDR1 reads SNHLY; CDR2 reads FYNNEI. CDR3 region: CASSVSLAGGNEQFF.

J is TRBJ2-5 and V is TRBV18. Germline V lookup: CDR1 KGHSH, CDR2 LQKENI. The CDR3 has 15 residues. The CDR3 here is CASSPWGKIQETQYF.